The following is a T cell receptor beta chain sequence with its context. The sample comes from a study of control samples from healthy donors and cancer patients. Using immunoSEQ multiplex PCR, the repertoire was profiled, and TCRdb retains in-frame clones only, with some absent. This sample has roughly 100,000 clones; around 89% occur once, and the top ten carry roughly 19%. Source material: PBMCs. The receptor was isolated from a man aged 60 to 69 with lung cancer.

CDR3 DNA sequence: TGTGCCAGCAGCTTAAATTCTTGGGGGTATGGGACCGGGGAGCTGTTTTTT. Translating it yields CASSLNSWGYGTGELFF. The chain links TRBV13 to TRBJ2-2; tentatively, D is TRBD1 or TRBD2 (5 bases each). V dropped 2 bases and J dropped 5 bases, with 18 bases sitting between them. CDR1 PRHDT and CDR2 FYEKMQ come from the germline V gene (reference sequence). This CDR3 has 17 residues.